Following are 25 T cell receptor beta chains from one sample sequenced in a study of T cell changes during pregnancy in multiple sclerosis. Profiling relied on immunoSEQ multiplex PCR, and the TCRdb table lists in-frame clones only, not all of them. The table records about 62,000 clones, 92% of them present only once. The material was peripheral blood, obtained in the second trimester of pregnancy. The source is a female donor in good health, enrolled as a control in a pregnancy study.

V is TRBV28 and J is TRBJ2-1; TRBD2 might be the D (6 bases). Germline values: CDR1 MDHEN, CDR2 SYDVKM. Trimming removed 5 bases at V and 6 bases at J, with 17 bases between. CDR3 length: 15 residues. The CDR3 loop is CASSTLGGNGNEQFF. CDR3 nucleotides: TGTGCCAGCAGTACTTTAGGAGGGAACGGCAATGAGCAGTTCTTC.

The chain has TRBV6-1 and TRBJ1-2; 8 nucleotides line up with TRBD1. The V and J ends lost 5 bases and 10 bases, in that order; junction bases with no gene match: 6. Looked up from germline, CDR1 is MNHNS and CDR2 is SASEGT. This CDR3 comprises 12 residues. CDR3 DNA: TGTGCCAGCAGTTCCAGGGGGCTAGACTACACCTTC. It yields the protein CASSSRGLDYTF.

The rearrangement links TRBV7-9 to TRBJ2-7; D call uncertain. Trimming removed 3 bases from V and 4 bases from J, with 7 bases in between. The CDR3 length is 12 residues. CDR1 SEHNR and CDR2 FQNEAQ come from the germline V gene (reference sequence). This CDR3 is CASSFTAYEQYF. The CDR3 bases are TGTGCCAGCAGCTTCACAGCATACGAGCAGTACTTC.

CDR3 bases: TGTGCCAGCAGTGAAGTTTCTTTCCCTGGGGCCAACGTCCTGACTTTC. It translates to CASSEVSFPGANVLTF. The chain couples TRBV6-1 to TRBJ2-6, with D unclear. Germline V gives CDR1 MNHNS, CDR2 SASEGT. The ends were cut back, 1 base at V and 2 bases at J, with 9 bases in the middle. The CDR3 is 16 residues long.

V and J are TRBV19 and TRBJ1-1; a weak D match, TRBD1 (5 bases). Trimming stripped 6 bases from V and 1 base from J, with 21 bases between. The CDR3 sequence is 17 residues long. Germline V gene data show CDR1 as LNHDA and CDR2 as SQIVND (reference sequence). The CDR3 loop is CASRKPGRGLWNTEAFF. In nucleotides, the CDR3 is TGTGCCAGTAGGAAACCGGGACGGGGGTTATGGAACACTGAAGCTTTCTTT. Combining the CDR3 with reference TRBV19 and TRBJ1-1 gives the whole variable domain DGGITQSPKYLFRKEGQNVTLSCEQNLNHDAMYWYRQDPGQGLRLIYYSQIVNDFQKGDIAEGYSVSREKKESFPLTVTSAQKNPTAFYLCASRKPGRGLWNTEAFFGQGTRLTVV.

This clone has a single count. This chain links TRBV5-1 with TRBJ2-1, with D tentatively TRBD2 (5 bases). Trimming removed 6 bases at V and 7 bases at J, with 8 bases between. CDR1 is SGHRS and CDR2 is YFSETQ in the germline V gene. This CDR3 spans 11 amino acids. The CDR3 loop is CASKLENEQFF. The CDR3 nucleotides read TGCGCCAGCAAACTAGAAAATGAGCAGTTCTTC. The full variable domain, completed using reference TRBV5-1 and TRBJ2-1, is KAGVTQTPRYLIKTRGQQVTLSCSPISGHRSVSWYQQTPGQGLQFLFEYFSETQRNKGNFPGRFSGRQFSNSRSEMNVSTLELGDSALYLCASKLENEQFFGPGTRLTVL.

The chain recombines TRBV5-4 with TRBJ1-2; 8 nucleotides agree with TRBD1. Germline CDR1 reads SGHNT; CDR2 reads YYREEE (reference sequence). V shed 4 bases, J shed 8 bases, and the junction held 10 bases outside the gene matches. The CDR3 has 14 residues. The CDR3 DNA is TGTGCCAGCAGCCCCCCGGACAGGGTGGGCGGCTACACCTTC. It is translated as CASSPPDRVGGYTF. Variable domain in full (rest from reference TRBV5-4 and TRBJ1-2): ETGVTQSPTHLIKTRGQQVTLRCSSQSGHNTVSWYQQALGQGPQFIFQYYREEENGRGNFPPRFSGLQFPNYSSELNVNALELDDSALYLCASSPPDRVGGYTFGSGTRLTVV.

The chain's CDR3 is CASMVRQGLNTEAFF. The CDR3 nucleotides are TGTGCCAGTATGGTCCGACAAGGCTTGAACACTGAAGCTTTCTTT. The chain combines TRBV19 with TRBJ1-1; D gene unclear. V was pared by 7 bases and J by 0 bases, with 15 bases between. Germline V gives CDR1 LNHDA, CDR2 SQIVND (reference sequence). The CDR3 sequence is 15 residues long.

The chain joins TRBV19 to TRBJ2-1; TRBD2 might be the D (6 bases). CDR3 length equals 12 residues. Germline lookup yields CDR1 LNHDA and CDR2 SQIVND (reference sequence). The CDR3 loop is CSSGTGYNEQFF. The CDR3 bases are TGTAGCTCCGGGACTGGCTACAATGAGCAGTTCTTC.

The rearrangement joins TRBV27 to TRBJ2-7; maybe TRBD2 (6 bases). Germline loops: CDR1 MNHEY, CDR2 SMNVEV (reference sequence). Trimming removed 2 bases from V and 0 bases from J, with 8 bases in between. The CDR3 totals 14 residues. CDR3 region: CASSLGGSSYEQYF. The CDR3 nucleotides are TGTGCCAGCAGTTTAGGGGGGAGCTCCTACGAGCAGTACTTC.

V is TRBV11-2 and J is TRBJ1-6, with 7 bases matching TRBD1. Germline CDR1 is SGHAT and CDR2 is FQNNGV. CDR3 length: 13 residues. The V and J ends lost 7 bases and 9 bases, in that order; junction bases with no gene match: 6. The CDR3 loop reads CASTTGAGSPLHF. The CDR3 nucleotides read TGTGCCAGCACAACAGGGGCCGGTTCACCCCTCCACTTT.

This rearrangement joins TRBV6-6 to TRBJ1-4; TRBD1 agrees at 9 bases. The CDR3 totals 15 residues. V was pared by 0 bases and J by 10 bases, with 6 bases of the junction left unmatched. CDR1 MNHNY and CDR2 SVGAGI come from the germline V gene (reference sequence). The chain's CDR3 is CASSYSRQGGSKLFF. The CDR3 nucleotides are TGTGCCAGCAGTTACTCGAGACAGGGGGGTTCAAAACTGTTTTTT.

The CDR3 reads CASRGGQGNTEAFF. The CDR3 coding sequence is TGTGCCAGCAGGGGGGGACAGGGGAACACTGAAGCTTTCTTT. The chain couples TRBV2 to TRBJ1-1; 9 nucleotides agree with TRBD1. The CDR3 sequence is 14 residues long. The germline V gene has CDR1 SNHLY and CDR2 FYNNEI. The V and J ends lost 6 bases and 1 base, in that order; junction bases with no gene match: 3.

This clone was seen once. V is TRBV2 and J is TRBJ1-5; TRBD1 might be the D (5 bases). CDR3 length: 13 amino acids. Trimming left V 6 bases short and J 4 bases short, with 10 bases between. The germline gives CDR1 SNHLY, CDR2 FYNNEI. DNA of the CDR3: TGTGCCAGCAGAAACAGGTCGAATCAGCCCCAGCATTTT. It translates to CASRNRSNQPQHF.

The rearrangement links TRBV14 to TRBJ2-7; TRBD1 matches 7 bases. J gave up 3 bases and V 5 bases, and 10 bases lay outside the gene matches. The CDR3 totals 15 residues. Germline CDR1 reads SGHDN; CDR2 reads FVKESK. The CDR3 DNA follows: TGTGCCAGCAGCACCTTCGAGGGGGCTCTCTACGAGCAGTACTTC. It specifies CASSTFEGALYEQYF.

Only one count was recorded for this clone. V usage is TRBV7-3 and J usage is TRBJ2-1; 10 bases are shared with TRBD2. This CDR3 has 15 amino acids. CDR1 and CDR2 from the germline V gene are SGHTA and FQGTGA. After removal of 5 bases from V and 4 bases from J, the junction contained 5 bases not matched to a gene. The DNA for the CDR3 is TGTGCCAGCAGCCAAACGGGACTAGCGTACAATGAGCAGTTCTTC. Translated: CASSQTGLAYNEQFF.

V usage is TRBV7-9 and J usage is TRBJ2-4, with TRBD1 matching 9 bases. The trim removed 5 bases at V and 3 bases at J, leaving 5 bases unmatched. CDR3 length equals 15 residues. Germline CDR1 is SEHNR and CDR2 is FQNEAQ (reference sequence). The CDR3 region is CASSQQGADKNIQYF. The DNA for the CDR3 is TGTGCCAGCAGCCAACAGGGGGCCGACAAAAACATTCAGTACTTC.

This chain joins TRBV7-2 and TRBJ2-7; the D gene is possibly TRBD2 (5 bases). Trimming removed 0 bases from V and 4 bases from J, with 13 bases in between. Germline CDR1 and CDR2: SGHTA and FQGNSA. The CDR3 runs 15 residues. CDR3 amino acids: CASSLALLGAYEQYF. CDR3 DNA: TGTGCCAGCAGCTTAGCGCTGTTGGGAGCGTACGAGCAGTACTTC.

The genes are TRBV7-3 and TRBJ2-3; maybe TRBD1 (6 bases). The CDR3 runs 17 residues. V lost 2 bases, J lost 0 bases, and 15 bases lay in between. Germline CDR1 reads SGHTA; CDR2 reads FQGTGA. CDR3 in amino acids: CASSLGQGTSSTDTQYF. The CDR3 DNA follows: TGTGCCAGCAGCTTAGGGCAGGGGACCTCTAGCACAGATACGCAGTATTTT. The full variable domain, with the rest looked up from reference TRBV7-3 and TRBJ2-3, is GAGVSQTPSNKVTEKGKYVELRCDPISGHTALYWYRQSLGQGPEFLIYFQGTGAADDSGLPNDRFFAVRPEGSVSTLKIQRTERGDSAVYLCASSLGQGTSSTDTQYFGPGTRLTVL.

The gene calls are TRBV5-6 and TRBJ2-3; the D is unclear. There are 14 residues in the CDR3. Germline V gene lookup returns CDR1 SGHDT and CDR2 YYEEEE. V gave up 1 base and J gave up 5 bases, with 11 bases separating them. In nucleotides, the CDR3 is TGTGCCAGCAGCTTGAGCCGCCCCGGAGATACGCAGTATTTT. Translating it yields CASSLSRPGDTQYF.

The V gene is TRBV7-9, the J gene TRBJ1-4; 8 bases match TRBD1. Germline lookup yields CDR1 SEHNR and CDR2 FQNEAQ (reference sequence). V lost 5 bases and J lost 11; bases outside the gene matches: 4. CDR3 size: 12 residues. The CDR3 sequence: CASSPDRVKLFF. Written as DNA, the CDR3 is TGTGCCAGCAGCCCGGACAGGGTGAAACTGTTTTTT.

This clone appeared a single time. The rearrangement uses TRBV30 and TRBJ2-3; D gene unclear. This CDR3 has 11 amino acids. V gave up 0 bases and J gave up 6 bases, with 4 bases separating them. CDR1 and CDR2 (germline): GTSNPN, SVGIG (reference sequence). The CDR3 is CAWSVEDTQYF. The CDR3 DNA reads as TGTGCCTGGAGTGTCGAGGATACGCAGTATTTT.

The rearrangement links TRBV19 to TRBJ1-5; no definite D call. V lost 5 bases and J lost 2, with 10 bases in between. The CDR3 sequence is 14 residues long. In germline, CDR1 is LNHDA, CDR2 SQIVND (reference sequence). The CDR3 loop reads CASSAKLGNQPQHF. CDR3 DNA sequence: TGTGCCAGTAGTGCAAAACTAGGCAATCAGCCCCAGCATTTT.

The chain has TRBV6-5 and TRBJ2-3, with 8 bases lining up with TRBD2. V lost 7 bases and J lost 3; bases outside the gene matches: 9. This CDR3 comprises 15 residues. Looked up from germline, CDR1 is MNHEY and CDR2 is SVGAGI. The CDR3 region is CASKPGGLATDTQYF. Written as DNA, the CDR3 is TGTGCCAGCAAACCCGGCGGACTAGCTACAGATACGCAGTATTTT.

The chain carries TRBV5-1 and TRBJ2-1; 14 positions agree with TRBD2. The CDR3 is 14 residues long. Germline-derived CDR1 and CDR2 are SGHRS and YFSETQ. V lost 0 bases and J lost 15; bases outside the gene matches: 5. As DNA, the CDR3 is TGCGCCAGCAGCTTGGACCCGACTAGCGGGGGGGTGTTCTTC. It codes for CASSLDPTSGGVFF.